The present T cell receptor beta chain was sequenced within a study of blood T cell repertoires in COVID-19. Study-level background: COVID-19 samples from acute and convalescent phases originated in the United States, Italy and Spain. The analysed material was cDNA or gDNA that came from T cells, B-cell-depleted T cells, or PBMCs.

V lost 1 base and J 3 bases, leaving 13 bases between the germline ends. Per the germline V gene, CDR1 is SGHDN and CDR2 is FVKESK. The CDR3 is 16 amino acids. How the authors handled the data: Using reference gene primer amplification, nucleated cell counts were estimated. Some clones are missing from TCRdb's copy, which holds only in-frame ones; the method was immunoSEQ multiplex PCR. The V and J calls and clone size come from that table; D and trimming were worked out from the DNA. Here the sample spans around 190,000 clones, 75% to 85% being singletons. The clonotype was recovered from a man in his 60s with acute or convalescent COVID-19. The chain employs TRBV14 and TRBJ1-3; D ambiguous. Sample: peripheral blood. Here the CDR3 reads CASSQVGATIGNTIYF. CDR3 coding DNA: TGTGCCAGCAGCCAAGTCGGAGCTACCATTGGAAACACCATATATTTT.